Here is one T cell receptor (beta chain) with its context. What it binds is not known. The data were taken from a study of shared clonotypes between healthy human individuals. Every donor was a Caucasian adult from Nashville, Tennessee. Per germline, CDR1 SGHRS and CDR2 YFSETQ. Trimming left V 2 bases short and J 7 bases short, with 9 bases between. The CDR3 consists of 12 residues. For every subset, genomic DNA was evenly distributed across several immunoSEQ plates. Libraries were prepared by immunoSEQ multiplex PCR; TCRdb keeps only in-frame clonotypes and omits some of them. The sample comprises roughly 500,000 clones, over 75% of which are singletons, and approximately 12% rests with the top ten. Study-level findings and limits: Sequencing depth was a factor that was expected to affect clonotype sharing among donors.

The TCR was taken from a woman aged 40 to 50 in good health. Some clones in this sample may be carry-over from other donors' samples. The V gene is TRBV5-1, the J gene TRBJ1-1; no definite D call. Specimen: PBMCs. CDR3 loop: CASSFFGLEAFF. The CDR3 nucleotides read TGCGCCAGCAGCTTTTTCGGGCTTGAAGCTTTCTTT. Full variable domain (remainder filled in from reference TRBV5-1 and TRBJ1-1): KAGVTQTPRYLIKTRGQQVTLSCSPISGHRSVSWYQQTPGQGLQFLFEYFSETQRNKGNFPGRFSGRQFSNSRSEMNVSTLELGDSALYLCASSFFGLEAFFGQGTRLTVV.